Each of the 20 T cell receptor beta chains below was sequenced from the same sample in a study of cytomegalovirus exposure and HLA in healthy donors. Both 60 Vbeta primers and 13 Jbeta primers went into the PCR. Sequencing was performed with immunoSEQ multiplex PCR; in TCRdb, only in-frame clones are kept and a portion is missing. Of about 130,000 clones listed, around three quarters are singletons. What was sequenced was PBMCs. Receptors were obtained from a man aged 25 to 40 in good health.

J is TRBJ1-2 and V is TRBV19; weak D call: TRBD1 (6 bases). Germline CDR1 is LNHDA and CDR2 is SQIVND (reference sequence). The CDR3 has 13 amino acids. V lost 7 bases, J lost 9 bases, and 18 bases lay in between. The CDR3 reads CASTPQGWYSYTF. The CDR3 DNA follows: TGTGCCAGTACCCCACAGGGTTGGTATAGCTACACCTTC.

Points on this clone: In the same sample, other DNA sequences code for this CDR3. V is TRBV29-1 and J is TRBJ2-7; no clear D gene. This CDR3 spans 12 amino acids. The germline V and J ends were trimmed by 3 bases and 3 bases, with 9 bases remaining between them. The germline V gene has CDR1 SQVTM and CDR2 ANQGSEA. The CDR3 reads CSVEVTDYEQYF. The CDR3 DNA follows: TGCAGCGTTGAGGTAACAGACTACGAGCAGTACTTC.

The V call is TRBV29-1, the J call TRBJ1-3; 8 bases agree with TRBD1. The junction had 5 bases not matched to a gene; V was cut back by 5 bases and J by 2 bases. The germline gives CDR1 SQVTM, CDR2 ANQGSEA. The CDR3 has 14 residues. As DNA, the CDR3 is TGCAGCGTTACAGGGGGTGAGGCTGGAAACACCATATATTTT. Its translation: CSVTGGEAGNTIYF.

Regarding this clone: The same CDR3 also results from other DNA sequences found in this sample. The CDR3 reads CSARQAYEQYF. The CDR3 DNA is TGCAGTGCGAGACAGGCCTACGAGCAGTACTTC. The rearrangement links TRBV20-1 to TRBJ2-7; possible D gene TRBD1, 6 bases. The CDR3 covers 11 residues. Germline CDR1 reads DFQATT; CDR2 reads SNEGSKA (reference sequence). V shed 6 bases and J shed 2 bases, with 8 bases lying between them.

This clone was detected only once. The V and J genes are TRBV6-6 and TRBJ1-2; D gene ambiguous. V lost 0 bases, J lost 0 bases, and 8 bases lay in between. CDR1 MNHNY and CDR2 SVGAGI come from the germline V gene (reference sequence). This CDR3 has 15 amino acids. CDR3 DNA: TGTGCCAGCAGTTACTCGACCGCGGCTAACTATGGCTACACCTTC. It codes for CASSYSTAANYGYTF.

This clone was recorded only once. Other DNA variants within this sample encode the same CDR3. The chain recombines TRBV6-5 with TRBJ1-3; D perhaps matches TRBD1 (6 bases). CDR1 is MNHEY, CDR2 SVGAGI, per germline. The CDR3 is made up of 16 amino acids. V lost 0 bases and J 2 bases, leaving 11 bases between the germline ends. CDR3: CASSYSANRAGNTIYF. The CDR3, as DNA: TGTGCCAGCAGTTACTCGGCGAACAGGGCTGGAAACACCATATATTTT.

This chain connects TRBV6-5 to TRBJ2-7; D possibly corresponds to TRBD2 (5 bases). The CDR3 consists of 15 residues. V dropped 4 bases and J dropped 2 bases, with 15 bases sitting between them. The germline V gene encodes CDR1 MNHEY and CDR2 SVGAGI. This CDR3 is CASSLGFFGAYEQYF. CDR3 in DNA: TGTGCCAGCAGTTTAGGATTCTTCGGGGCCTACGAGCAGTACTTC.

The gene calls are TRBV9 and TRBJ2-3, with 9 bases fitting TRBD2. The trim removed 0 bases at V and 4 bases at J, leaving 6 bases unmatched. The CDR3 extends over 16 amino acids. In germline, CDR1 is SGDLS, CDR2 YYNGEE. CDR3 residues: CASSVDASGISDTQYF. CDR3 nucleotide sequence: TGTGCCAGCAGCGTAGATGCTAGCGGGATTTCAGATACGCAGTATTTT.

The chain has TRBV28 and TRBJ2-5, with D unresolved. The assigned J gene may be wrong: the sequence end matches TRBJ2-7 better. This CDR3 region has 12 residues. Germline CDR1 is MDHEN and CDR2 is SYDVKM. DNA for the CDR3: TGTGCCAGCAGTTTACTATTACGCGAGCAGTACTTC. Translating gives CASSLLLREQYF.

Only one count was recorded for this clone. The CDR3 sequence: CASSIGGSYEQYF. The CDR3 DNA reads TGTGCCAGTAGTATAGGCGGGTCCTACGAGCAGTACTTC. The V gene is TRBV19, the J gene TRBJ2-7, with a weak D call TRBD2 (5 bases). Germline V gives CDR1 LNHDA, CDR2 SQIVND (reference sequence). Trimming took 1 base from V and 1 from J, leaving 5 bases between them. The CDR3 consists of 13 residues.

The CDR3 DNA follows: TGTGCCAGCTCGCGAGAGGGCTCGGTTCAGCCCCAGCATTTT. Translation: CASSREGSVQPQHF. This chain joins TRBV18 and TRBJ1-5; D unresolved. The ends were cut back, 6 bases at V and 6 bases at J, with 15 bases in the middle. Germline CDR1 is KGHSH and CDR2 is LQKENI. This CDR3 has 14 amino acids.

The chain recombines TRBV6-5 with TRBJ1-2; perhaps TRBD1 as D (5 bases). The V gene's germline CDR1 is MNHEY and CDR2 SVGAGI. V dropped 6 bases and J dropped 8 bases, with 10 bases sitting between them. The CDR3 has 11 residues. This CDR3 reads CASSLGGGYTF. CDR3 sequence (DNA): TGTGCCAGCAGCCTGGGGGGGGGCTACACCTTC.

V usage is TRBV6-1 and J usage is TRBJ1-4; D perhaps matches TRBD1 (6 bases). The length of the CDR3 is 16 residues. The V end lost 4 bases, the J end lost 2 bases, and 14 bases lay between the germline ends. Germline-derived CDR1 and CDR2 are MNHNS and SASEGT. CDR3 amino acids: CASSARKGGTNEKLFF. The CDR3 nucleotides read TGTGCCAGCAGTGCCCGAAAGGGGGGGACTAATGAAAAACTGTTTTTT.

The J gene is TRBJ1-1, the V gene TRBV14; D not certain. With 0 bases removed from V and 0 bases from J, the gap between germline ends came to 8 bases. Germline V gene sequence: CDR1 SGHDN, CDR2 FVKESK. The CDR3 has 15 amino acids. The CDR3 is CASSQDLGVNTEAFF. CDR3 coding DNA: TGTGCCAGCAGCCAAGATCTCGGGGTGAACACTGAAGCTTTCTTT.

The chain recombines TRBV6-5 with TRBJ2-7, with 10 bases lining up with TRBD2. The germline gives CDR1 MNHEY, CDR2 SVGAGI. The CDR3 covers 15 residues. The V and J ends lost 0 bases and 6 bases, in that order; junction bases with no gene match: 5. The CDR3 DNA is TGTGCCAGCAGTTACTCGTCTAGCGGGAGTCCCGAGCAGTACTTC. Its protein product is CASSYSSSGSPEQYF.

This chain joins TRBV11-3 and TRBJ2-5; maybe TRBD1 (6 bases). Deletions cut 5 bases from V and 7 bases from J, with 14 bases between. CDR3 size: 13 residues. CDR1 and CDR2 from the germline V gene are SGHNT and YENEEA. Here the CDR3 DNA reads TGTGCCAGCAGCCTCAAGGGGGTCGGGACCCAGTACTTC. Protein product: CASSLKGVGTQYF. The whole variable domain, remainder taken from reference TRBV11-3 and TRBJ2-5, is EAGVVQSPRYKIIEKKQPVAFWCNPISGHNTLYWYLQNLGQGPELLIRYENEEAVDDSQLPKDRFSAERLKGVDSTLKIQPAELGDSAVYLCASSLKGVGTQYFGPGTRLLVL.

This clone was observed a few times. The rearrangement links TRBV7-9 to TRBJ2-1; a weak D match, TRBD2 (6 bases). The germline V and J ends were trimmed by 1 base and 8 bases, with 15 bases remaining between them. The CDR3 loop spans 15 amino acids. The germline gives CDR1 SEHNR, CDR2 FQNEAQ (reference sequence). The CDR3: CASSLGATASDEQFF. Here the CDR3 DNA reads TGTGCCAGCAGCTTAGGAGCGACCGCTAGCGATGAGCAGTTCTTC. Full variable domain (rest looked up from reference TRBV7-9 and TRBJ2-1): DTGVSQNPRHKITKRGQNVTFRCDPISEHNRLYWYRQTLGQGPEFLTYFQNEAQLEKSRLLSDRFSAERPKGSFSTLEIQRTEQGDSAMYLCASSLGATASDEQFFGPGTRLTVL.

The rearrangement links TRBV27 to TRBJ2-3, with D maybe TRBD2 (6 bases). This CDR3 comprises 15 residues. CDR1 MNHEY and CDR2 SMNVEV come from the germline V gene (reference sequence). Trimming pared 1 base from V and 0 bases from J, leaving 8 bases between. DNA of the CDR3: TGTGCCAGCAGTTTATTAGCGGCTAGCACAGATACGCAGTATTTT. Its protein product is CASSLLAASTDTQYF.

This chain uses TRBV7-3 with TRBJ2-1; D might be TRBD2 (6 bases). Germline loops: CDR1 SGHTA, CDR2 FQGTGA. Between the trimmed V and J ends, which lost 4 bases and 0 bases, there was a span of 10 bases. The CDR3 runs 15 residues. The CDR3 protein is CASSSAGSSYNEQFF. The CDR3 DNA reads TGTGCCAGCAGCTCCGCCGGGAGCTCCTACAATGAGCAGTTCTTC.

The V and J genes are TRBV19 and TRBJ2-7, with 7 bases matching TRBD1. The germline gives CDR1 LNHDA, CDR2 SQIVND (reference sequence). The CDR3 has 15 amino acids. Losses at the gene ends were 2 bases for V and 5 bases for J; bases not matched to a gene: 9. For the CDR3, the DNA is TGTGCCAGTAGTATATTGGGACAGAGGTCCGACGAGCAGTACTTC. Amino acid sequence: CASSILGQRSDEQYF.